Listed below are T cell receptor beta chains from one sample, sequenced in a study of glioma-infiltrating T cells after dendritic cell vaccination. The protocol was immunoSEQ multiplex PCR, while the TCRdb copy is restricted to in-frame clones and leaves out a portion. The table includes 99,000 or so clones, 75% to 90% detected once. The starting material was blood, obtained after dendritic cell vaccination. The receptor set was obtained from a human donor with glioblastoma. CDR3s include the opening cysteine and the closing phenylalanine or tryptophan. A D gene is named only where the DNA matches it firmly. Clone size is shown for a subset of rows, as once, few, many or a class of expanded clone.

clone size,D gene,J gene,V gene,CDR3 DNA,CDR3 protein
-,TRBD1,TRBJ1-1,TRBV29-1,TGCAGCGGGGGACAGGGAGACATGAACACTGAAGCTTTCTTT,CSGGQGDMNTEAFF
-,TRBD1,TRBJ1-4,TRBV7-9,TGTGCCAGCAGCGGCCGGACAGGGCGAGGTGAAAAACTGTTTTTT,CASSGRTGRGEKLFF
-,-,TRBJ2-3,TRBV11-3,TGTGCCAGCGCGCAGGGCACAGATACGCAGTATTTT,CASAQGTDTQYF
-,TRBD1,TRBJ1-1,TRBV19,TGTGCCAGTAGTTCCCAGGGGGGCACTGAAGCTTTCTTT,CASSSQGGTEAFF
-,TRBD1,TRBJ2-7,TRBV30,TGTGCCTGCGAACAGGGGGCCAACGAGCAGTACTTC,CACEQGANEQYF
-,TRBD2,TRBJ2-1,TRBV9,TGTGCCAGCAGCGTAGCTGGCCTCCCGGGGGGCTCCTACAATGAGCAGTTCTTC,CASSVAGLPGGSYNEQFF
few,-,TRBJ1-3,TRBV27,TGTGCCAGCAGCTTACAGGGAGGCGGAAACACCATATATTTT,CASSLQGGGNTIYF
-,-,TRBJ2-5,TRBV15,TGTGCCACCAGCAGAAGGGTGGGGAGGCCCAGCAAAGAGACCCAGTACTTC,CATSRRVGRPSKETQYF
-,TRBD2,TRBJ2-1,TRBV10-3,TGTGCCATCTCGGGCGGGGGGACCCATTACAATGAGCAGTTCTTC,CAISGGGTHYNEQFF
-,TRBD1,TRBJ1-2,TRBV27,TGTGCCAGCAGTTTATCCTTCAGGGGACAGGGGGATTTGCACTATGGCTACACCTTC,CASSLSFRGQGDLHYGYTF
few,-,TRBJ1-2,TRBV28,TGTGCCAGCAGGGGGCCTACAGGTACCTATGGCTACACCTTC,CASRGPTGTYGYTF
-,-,TRBJ1-4,TRBV5-1,TGCGCCAGCAGCTTGTACAGCCAGAATGAAAAACTGTTTTTT,CASSLYSQNEKLFF
-,-,TRBJ1-1,TRBV6-5,TGTGCCAGCAGCCAGGGCCCCGACACTGAAGCTTTCTTT,CASSQGPDTEAFF
-,-,TRBJ1-3,TRBV9,TGTGCCAGCAGCGAGTACAGCGGCTCTGGAAACACCATATATTTT,CASSEYSGSGNTIYF
-,TRBD1,TRBJ1-2,TRBV6-5,TGTGCCAGCAGAAGACAGGGACGGAGTGGCTACACCTTC,CASRRQGRSGYTF
-,TRBD2,TRBJ2-7,TRBV7-2,TGTGCCAGCAGCTTAGAAGCGGGGGGAAACTACGAGCAGTACTTC,CASSLEAGGNYEQYF
-,-,TRBJ2-7,TRBV18,TGTGCCAGCTCACAAGGGCACGGGACAAGCTTCCACTACGAGCAGTACTTC,CASSQGHGTSFHYEQYF
-,TRBD2,TRBJ2-1,TRBV9,TGTGCCAGCAGCGTAGCTACGGGGGGGTATGAGCAGTTCTTC,CASSVATGGYEQFF
-,TRBD1,TRBJ2-4,TRBV30,TGTGCCTGGAGTGTACAGGGGACGCGTTTGAACATTCAGTACTTC,CAWSVQGTRLNIQYF
-,TRBD1,TRBJ1-1,TRBV29-1,TGCAGCGCTCGGGGACAGGTAGACACTGAAGCTTTCTTT,CSARGQVDTEAFF
-,-,TRBJ2-1,TRBV13,TGTGCCAGCAGCTTAAGGCCTCTAGGTGAGCAGTTCTTC,CASSLRPLGEQFF
-,-,TRBJ2-2,TRBV28,TGTGCCAGCAGTTCACAAAGTTCCCTTCCCGGGGAGCTGTTTTTT,CASSSQSSLPGELFF
-,TRBD1,TRBJ2-3,TRBV9,TGTGCCAGCAGCGTCCGGACAGGGGGCGGGGCAGATACGCAGTATTTT,CASSVRTGGGADTQYF
-,-,TRBJ1-1,TRBV2,TGTGCCAGCAGTGTACAGGGCCCCCCGAACACTGAAGCTTTCTTT,CASSVQGPPNTEAFF
-,TRBD2,TRBJ2-1,TRBV5-4,TGTGCCAGCAGCCCGGTAGCGGGAGGGACCTACAATGAGCAGTTCTTC,CASSPVAGGTYNEQFF
-,-,TRBJ1-2,TRBV18,TGTGCCAGCTCACATTCCTTCGGGGGGTTGAATGGCTACACCTTC,CASSHSFGGLNGYTF
-,TRBD2,TRBJ2-5,TRBV5-1,TGCGCCAGCAGCTTGGGTAGCGGGGCGGAGACCCAGTACTTC,CASSLGSGAETQYF
-,-,TRBJ2-2,TRBV15,TGTGCCACCAGCAGAGGTGGCAGATTAACCGCGAACACCGGGGAGCTGTTTTTT,CATSRGGRLTANTGELFF
-,-,TRBJ2-3,TRBV5-1,TGCGCCAGCGGAGAGGGACAAAGCACAGATACGCAGTATTTT,CASGEGQSTDTQYF
-,-,TRBJ1-1,TRBV12-5,TGTGCTAGTGGTTTGAGGGGAGGGAGGACTGAAGCTTTCTTT,CASGLRGGRTEAFF
-,-,TRBJ1-5,TRBV2,TGTGCCAGCAGCTGGACAGAGAATCAGCCCCAGCATTTT,CASSWTENQPQHF
-,TRBD2,TRBJ2-2,TRBV2,TGTGCCAGCAGGAAACTAGCGGCGAACACCGGGGAGCTGTTTTTT,CASRKLAANTGELFF
-,-,TRBJ1-2,TRBV19,TGTGCCAGTAGGGGGGGACCTGGGGGCTACACCTTC,CASRGGPGGYTF
-,TRBD2,TRBJ2-7,TRBV29-1,TGCAGCGTTGGTACTAGCGGGAACCACGAGCAGTACTTC,CSVGTSGNHEQYF
-,TRBD1,TRBJ1-2,TRBV28,TGTGCCAGCAGTTCCGACAGGGGGCGCGGAGACTATGGCTACACCTTC,CASSSDRGRGDYGYTF
few,-,TRBJ1-1,TRBV18,TGTGCCAGCTCACCAAGCAACACTGAAGCTTTCTTT,CASSPSNTEAFF
few,-,TRBJ1-5,TRBV10-3,TGTGCCATCAGCGCGGGGGTTGGTCAGCCCCAGCATTTT,CAISAGVGQPQHF
-,-,TRBJ2-3,TRBV30,TGTGCCTCAGGGTACGCAGATACGCAGTATTTT,CASGYADTQYF
once,TRBD1,TRBJ1-1,TRBV2,TGTGCCAGCACCTTAACAAGGACAGGGTGGGACACTGAAGCTTTCTTT,CASTLTRTGWDTEAFF
-,-,TRBJ1-2,TRBV19,TGTGCCAGTAGTATACAGGGGTATGGCTACACCTTC,CASSIQGYGYTF
few,TRBD1,TRBJ1-2,TRBV5-6,TGTGCCAGCAGCAAGGGACAGCCCGTATCCTATGGCTACACCTTC,CASSKGQPVSYGYTF
-,TRBD2,TRBJ2-3,TRBV9,TGTGCCAGCAGCTCGTTAGGGGACTACACAGATACGCAGTATTTT,CASSSLGDYTDTQYF
few,TRBD2,TRBJ2-1,TRBV27,TGTGCCAGCAGTTTGAAGCGGGGAGTTAACAATGAGCAGTTCTTC,CASSLKRGVNNEQFF
-,-,TRBJ1-3,TRBV9,TGTGCCAGCAGCGTAGGGGTAGACACTGGAAACACCATATATTTT,CASSVGVDTGNTIYF
-,TRBD2,TRBJ2-2,TRBV6-6,TGTGCCAGCAGGTCACCTAGCGGGGGAAACACCGGGGAGCTGTTTTTT,CASRSPSGGNTGELFF